This T cell receptor (beta chain) was profiled in a study of OX40 agonist ivuxolimab in advanced cancers. Overall study context: Patients received the agonistic anti-OX40 (CD134) antibody ivuxolimab.

The CDR3 spans 15 residues. In germline, CDR1 is SGHNT, CDR2 YENEEA. Germline trimming cut 5 bases from V and 4 bases from J; bases unmatched to any gene: 9. The assay was immunoSEQ multiplex PCR, and TCRdb's table has in-frame clones only and misses some. The table includes roughly 60,000 clones, roughly 84% detected once. The gene calls are TRBV11-3 and TRBJ1-1; TRBD1 matches 8 bases. Sequencing used CD4+ or CD8+ T cells sorted from blood, obtained in a trial of the OX40 agonist ivuxolimab. This TCR came from an adult with an advanced solid tumor such as melanoma, head and neck, liver or kidney cancer. This chain's CDR3 is CASSGQGLPGTEAFF. The DNA of the CDR3 is TGTGCCAGCAGCGGACAGGGCCTACCGGGCACTGAAGCTTTCTTT.